Presented here are 25 T cell receptor beta chains from one specimen sequenced in a study of CDR3 diversity in severe acne. TCRdb passed the PCR reads through MiXCR, listing each CDR3 protein once. Among over 90,000 distinct CDR3 sequences listed, about half were seen once. The specimen was blood. These TCRs come from a male donor with acne.

Comments on this clonotype: The junction shows a germline mismatch at one end, possibly a read error. This chain uses TRBV10-3 with TRBJ2-7, with 8 positions matching TRBD2. The CDR3 covers 14 residues. From germline, CDR1 is ENHRY and CDR2 SYGVKD. The CDR3 nucleotides are TGTGCCAGCAGTGAAGCGGGAGCTAACTATGAGCAGTACTTC. It encodes CASSEAGANYEQYF.

Points on this clonotype: A much bigger clone sits one base away, suggesting this may be a read error. The gene calls are TRBV6-1 and TRBJ2-7; weak D call: TRBD1 (6 bases). There are 13 residues in the CDR3. CDR1 is MNHNS and CDR2 is SASEGT in the germline V gene. The CDR3 is CASGEGGRSRTHF. DNA for the CDR3: TGTGCCAGCGGTGAAGGGGGTCGATCCCGCACGCACTTC.

On this clonotype: A much bigger clone sits one base away, suggesting this may be a read error. This chain uses TRBV29-1 with TRBJ2-7; 8 nucleotides match TRBD1. CDR1 and CDR2 (germline): SQVTM, ANQGSEA. The CDR3 totals 18 residues. The CDR3 DNA reads TGCAGCGTTGAATTTCAAAGAGGAGGGACAGGAAATCCCTACGGGCAGTACTTC. Translated: CSVEFQRGGTGNPYGQYF.

The rearrangement joins TRBV4-3 to TRBJ1-1; maybe TRBD1 (6 bases). V was cut by 1 base and J by 0 bases, with 9 bases left in between. Germline V CDR1 and CDR2: LGHNA, YSLEER. The CDR3 contains 15 residues. For the CDR3, the DNA is TGCGCCAGCAGCCAAGGGGGGACATTGAACACTGAAGCTTTCTTT. It yields the protein CASSQGGTLNTEAFF.

This clonotype was seen ten or more times. The J gene is TRBJ2-3, the V gene TRBV11-3; 7 bases line up with TRBD2. The V gene's germline CDR1 is SGHNT and CDR2 YENEEA. V lost 5 bases and J lost 0; bases outside the gene matches: 14. CDR3 length equals 18 residues. CDR3 region: CASSPRHVAGGSTDTQYF. CDR3 coding DNA: TGTGCCAGCAGCCCGCGGCACGTAGCGGGCGGGAGCACAGATACGCAGTATTTT.

The rearrangement links TRBV29-1 to TRBJ1-6; D is unresolved. With 0 bases removed from V and 18 bases from J, the gap between germline ends came to 12 bases. Germline-derived CDR1 and CDR2 are SQVTM and ANQGSEA. The CDR3 length is 11 residues. This CDR3 reads CSVEEEGIPHF. The CDR3 nucleotides read TGCAGCGTTGAAGAGGAAGGCATACCCCACTTT.

In regard to this clonotype: A read error may explain this, as a much larger clone is one base away. The chain is built from TRBV11-2 and TRBJ2-2; perhaps TRBD2 as D (5 bases). V was cut by 2 bases and J by 3 bases, with 13 bases left in between. CDR3 length equals 16 residues. Germline V gene sequence: CDR1 SGHAT, CDR2 FQNNGV. CDR3 sequence (DNA): TGTGCCAGCAGCTTATTAGGAGCGGCGCACACCGGGGAGCTGTTTTTT. Protein: CASSLLGAAHTGELFF.

This clonotype was observed many times. The gene calls are TRBV4-3 and TRBJ2-1; D is unresolved. The CDR3 is 8 amino acids. The V gene's germline CDR1 is LGHNA and CDR2 YSLEER. The CDR3, as DNA: TGCTATAACAATGAGCAGTTCTTC. Amino acids: CYNNEQFF.

The CDR3 loop reads CSAPGANVLTF. The CDR3 DNA reads as TGCAGCGCCCCTGGGGCCAACGTCCTGACTTTC. The chain couples TRBV20-1 to TRBJ2-6; no clear D gene. This CDR3 spans 11 amino acids. Germline-derived CDR1 and CDR2 are DFQATT and SNEGSKA (reference sequence).

This clonotype appeared a few times. The chain links TRBV9 to TRBJ2-1, with TRBD2 matching over 15 bases. CDR3 length equals 15 residues. Germline CDR1 and CDR2: SGDLS and YYNGEE. V dropped 3 bases and J dropped 7; count of bases not matched to a gene: 2. The CDR3 sequence is CASSGTSGRGNEQFF. CDR3 coding DNA: TGTGCCAGCAGCGGGACTAGCGGGAGGGGGAATGAGCAGTTCTTC.

CDR3 protein: CASNGAGGGETQYF. CDR3 sequence (DNA): TGTGCCAGCAACGGGGCGGGAGGTGGAGAGACCCAGTACTTC. The rearrangement links TRBV2 to TRBJ2-5; 8 bases are shared with TRBD2. Germline CDR1 SNHLY, CDR2 FYNNEI. Trimming cost V 7 bases and J 4 bases; bases outside gene matches: 8. CDR3 length equals 14 residues.

V is TRBV27 and J is TRBJ1-2; D call uncertain. The germline V gene has CDR1 MNHEY and CDR2 SMNVEV (reference sequence). The V end was cut by 5 bases, the J end by 7 bases, with 14 bases between. The CDR3 has 13 residues. The CDR3 nucleotides read TGTGCCAGCAGTGTGGACGGGCCGGGTGGCTACACCTTC. Its protein product is CASSVDGPGGYTF.

This clonotype occurred a few times. The genes are TRBV9 and TRBJ2-3, with D possibly TRBD2 on 5 matching bases. Trimming took 0 bases from V and 3 from J, leaving 11 bases between them. This CDR3 contains 15 residues. Germline V lookup: CDR1 SGDLS, CDR2 YYNGEE. CDR3 in amino acids: CASSVGVARTDTQYF. CDR3 sequence (DNA): TGTGCCAGCAGCGTAGGAGTAGCGAGGACAGATACGCAGTATTTT. The full variable domain, completed using reference TRBV9 and TRBJ2-3, is DSGVTQTPKHLITATGQRVTLRCSPRSGDLSVYWYQQSLDQGLQFLIQYYNGEERAKGNILERFSAQQFPDLHSELNLSSLELGDSALYFCASSVGVARTDTQYFGPGTRLTVL.

By frequency in the sample, this clonotype is medium-sized. The chain recombines TRBV10-3 with TRBJ1-2, with 10 bases matching TRBD1. This CDR3 contains 14 residues. Per the germline V gene, CDR1 is ENHRY and CDR2 is SYGVKD. J gave up 6 bases and V 6 bases, and 7 bases lay outside the gene matches. The CDR3, as DNA: TGTGCCATCAGCCCGGGACAGGGGTTCGATGGCTACACCTTC. Residues: CAISPGQGFDGYTF.

This clonotype showed up just once. The limits of the CDR3 on the DNA are not certain, so only TCRdb's listed CDR3 is given. This chain uses TRBV7-2 with TRBJ2-7; the table names TRBD2, a call not compared with the DNA. The V gene's germline CDR1 is SGHTA and CDR2 FQGNSA. The CDR3 length is 20 residues, termini included. Here the CDR3 reads CASSFYICSVLTSGSYEQYF.

The chain recombines TRBV5-1 with TRBJ2-7; 12 bases are a match to TRBD2. The V and J ends lost 2 bases and 7 bases, in that order; junction bases with no gene match: 13. Germline V CDR1 and CDR2: SGHRS, YFSETQ. The length of the CDR3 is 17 residues. CDR3 DNA sequence: TGCGCCAGCAGCTTACCCACTAGACCGGGACTAGCGGGTGAGCAGTACTTC. Its translation is CASSLPTRPGLAGEQYF.

The rearrangement uses TRBV7-8 and TRBJ2-5; D possibly corresponds to TRBD1 (6 bases). V was pared by 3 bases and J by 2 bases, with 10 bases between. The germline CDR1 and CDR2 sequences are SGHVS and FQNEAQ. CDR3 length: 14 amino acids. The CDR3 DNA sequence: TGTGCCAGCAGCTTGGGGGCCGAGCAAGAGACCCAGTACTTC. Protein: CASSLGAEQETQYF.

The table lists this clonotype with many counts. V and J are TRBV6-1 and TRBJ2-3, with 7 bases fitting TRBD1. The CDR3 consists of 13 residues. Germline V lookup: CDR1 MNHNS, CDR2 SASEGT. V trimming: 5 bases; J trimming: 6 bases; junction bases outside the gene matches: 5. The CDR3 nucleotides are TGTGCCAGCAGTTTCGACAGGGATGATACGCAGTATTTT. Translating it yields CASSFDRDDTQYF.

The chain joins TRBV29-1 to TRBJ2-5; D uncertain. Germline CDR1 is SQVTM and CDR2 is ANQGSEA. Trimming removed 2 bases at V and 3 bases at J, with 13 bases between. The CDR3 is 14 residues long. The CDR3 nucleotides are TGCAGCGTTGAATTAGGGCTCGGAGAAGAGACCCAGTACTTC. Protein: CSVELGLGEETQYF. Looking up the rest from reference TRBV29-1 and TRBJ2-5 gives the full variable domain: SAVISQKPSRDICQRGTSLTIQCQVDSQVTMMFWYRQQPGQSLTLIATANQGSEATYESGFVIDKFPISRPNLTFSTLTVSNMSPEDSSIYLCSVELGLGEETQYFGPGTRLLVL.

Sample share makes this clonotype medium-sized (0.01 to 0.1%). This rearrangement joins TRBV20-1 to TRBJ2-3, with D possibly being TRBD1 (6 bases). The CDR3 covers 15 residues. Germline CDR1 reads DFQATT; CDR2 reads SNEGSKA (reference sequence). V shed 6 bases and J shed 4 bases, with 20 bases lying between them. The CDR3 nucleotides read TGCAGTGCCCCCCGGGACACTGTCTTAGCAGATACGCAGTATTTT. Amino acid sequence: CSAPRDTVLADTQYF.

The V and J genes are TRBV20-1 and TRBJ2-3; 8 bases line up with TRBD2. In germline, CDR1 is DFQATT, CDR2 SNEGSKA (reference sequence). V trimming: 6 bases; J trimming: 7 bases; junction bases outside the gene matches: 12. CDR3 length: 14 residues. Here the CDR3 DNA reads TGCAGTGCCCCACTCCTAGCGGGCGGGTATACGCAGTATTTT. Translated: CSAPLLAGGYTQYF.

This chain uses TRBV7-8 with TRBJ1-2; 7 nucleotides align to TRBD1. CDR1 is SGHVS and CDR2 is FQNEAQ in the germline V gene. Trimming at V came to 5 bases and at J to 11 bases, leaving 14 bases not matched to a gene. This CDR3 is 14 amino acids long. The CDR3: CASSPGGQAPQYTF. Written as DNA, the CDR3 is TGTGCCAGCAGCCCGGGAGGACAGGCCCCACAGTACACCTTC.

The rearrangement uses TRBV27 and TRBJ2-7; unclear D gene. V was shortened by 1 base and J by 3 bases, with 16 bases between the two germline ends. The germline V gene encodes CDR1 MNHEY and CDR2 SMNVEV (reference sequence). The CDR3 contains 16 residues. DNA for the CDR3: TGTGCCAGCAGTTTATATAGCAATCAGCCCCACTACGAGCAGTACTTC. This encodes CASSLYSNQPHYEQYF.

The table lists this clonotype with a few counts. The chain carries TRBV19 and TRBJ2-1; TRBD2 matches at 9 bases. CDR1 and CDR2 (germline): LNHDA, SQIVND (reference sequence). This CDR3 comprises 11 residues. Germline trimming cut 5 bases from V and 12 bases from J; bases unmatched to any gene: 2. Written as DNA, the CDR3 is TGTGCCAGTAGTGCAGCGGGAGGGCAGTTCTTC. Translation gives CASSAAGGQFF.

This clonotype was recorded at least ten times. The J gene is TRBJ1-1, the V gene TRBV20-1, with a tentative D call TRBD1 (6 bases). V was shortened by 4 bases and J by 3 bases, with 15 bases between the two germline ends. Germline CDR1 reads DFQATT; CDR2 reads SNEGSKA (reference sequence). The CDR3 has 14 amino acids. In nucleotides, the CDR3 is TGCAGTGCTACTGCAGGGGCAAGTTACACTGAAGCTTTCTTT. Protein sequence: CSATAGASYTEAFF.